What follows are 13 T cell receptor beta chains derived from one specimen sequenced in a study of blood T cells in healthy people across ages. With a J-beta primer mix and a sample-barcoded 5' primer, a second PCR ran about 7 to 11 cycles. TCRdb re-called the 5' RACE reads through MiXCR, storing one row per CDR3 protein. Among over 1,200,000 distinct CDR3 sequences listed, approximately 63% were seen once. The specimen was blood. The receptors here all came from a man aged 18-30 years in good health.

This chain links TRBV18 with TRBJ2-5; D is perhaps TRBD2 (5 bases). Matching the DNA end better, TRBJ2-1 makes the J call doubtful. The germline gives CDR1 KGHSH, CDR2 LQKENI. The CDR3 is 15 residues long. CDR3 in DNA: TGTGCCAGCTCCACAGTGGACTCGTACCAAGAGACCCAGTTCTTC. Protein: CASSTVDSYQETQFF.

V is TRBV6-1 and J is TRBJ2-1; D gene uncertain. Germline loops: CDR1 MNHNS, CDR2 SASEGT. This CDR3 has 15 amino acids. V lost 1 base, J lost 0 bases, and 7 bases lay in between. CDR3 protein: CASSEVGVSYNEQFF. CDR3 in DNA: TGTGCCAGCAGTGAAGTTGGGGTCTCCTACAATGAGCAGTTCTTC.

The chain links TRBV6-5 to TRBJ1-2; D is possibly TRBD1 (6 bases). Trimming shortened V by 6 bases and J by 7 bases, and 15 bases separated the two germline ends. The CDR3 runs to 13 residues. Germline V gene lookup returns CDR1 MNHEY and CDR2 SVGAGI. The chain's CDR3 is CASRNTGSPGYTF. Here the CDR3 DNA reads TGTGCCAGCAGAAATACAGGGTCCCCTGGCTACACCTTC.

V and J are TRBV6-1 and TRBJ1-4; unclear D gene. Germline CDR1 and CDR2: MNHNS and SASEGT. CDR3 length: 16 residues. V was trimmed by 0 bases and J by 5 bases, leaving 13 bases between them. Here the CDR3 DNA reads TGTGCCAGCAGTGAAGCGCTTCCCCTCGGGAATGAAAAACTGTTTTTT. As protein: CASSEALPLGNEKLFF.

This clonotype has a single count. The CDR3 sequence is CASSLGLSGKYNEQFF. As DNA, the CDR3 is TGTGCCAGCAGCTTAGGTCTTAGCGGGAAGTACAATGAGCAGTTCTTC. The chain uses TRBV7-2 and TRBJ2-1; 8 positions agree with TRBD2. Germline assignment: CDR1 SGHTA and CDR2 FQGNSA. The CDR3 contains 16 residues. The V segment lost 1 base and the J segment 4 bases; nucleotides outside the gene matches: 6.

The V and J genes are TRBV7-9 and TRBJ1-1, with unresolved D. The CDR3 spans 16 residues. Germline V gene sequence: CDR1 SEHNR, CDR2 FQNEAQ (reference sequence). Trimming took off 1 base at V and 0 bases at J, with 12 bases between the two ends. CDR3 bases: TGTGCCAGCAGCTTAGAAGGCACCGTGATGAACACTGAAGCTTTCTTT. It codes for CASSLEGTVMNTEAFF.

V is TRBV3-1 and J is TRBJ2-7; D uncertain. The J call may be faulty, since TRBJ2-5 better matches the DNA end. The CDR3 runs to 13 residues. Germline assignment: CDR1 LGHDT and CDR2 YNNKEL (reference sequence). The CDR3 spells CASSQPRSETQYF. CDR3 in DNA: TGTGCCAGCAGCCAACCCCGATCCGAGACCCAGTACTTC.

The chain combines TRBV27 with TRBJ1-2, with D possibly being TRBD1 (5 bases). Germline V gene data show CDR1 as MNHEY and CDR2 as SMNVEV (reference sequence). V shed 6 bases and J shed 2 bases, with 13 bases lying between them. The CDR3 runs 14 residues. For the CDR3, the DNA is TGTGCCAGCAGCTCATATAAGGGGAACTATGGCTACACCTTC. Amino acid sequence: CASSSYKGNYGYTF.

The rearrangement links TRBV6-5 to TRBJ1-1, with TRBD1 as a possible D gene (6 bases). V lost 6 bases to trimming and J lost 10 bases, with 12 bases between them. Germline lookup yields CDR1 MNHEY and CDR2 SVGAGI. The CDR3 is 11 residues long. The CDR3 region has the DNA TGTGCCAGCAGCTCTCGACAGGTAGCTTTCTTT. Its translation: CASSSRQVAFF.

The chain recombines TRBV4-1 with TRBJ2-4; 12 nucleotides align to TRBD1. The germline V gene has CDR1 MGHRA and CDR2 YSYEKL. The junction had 5 bases not matched to a gene; V was cut back by 2 bases and J by 6 bases. This CDR3 region has 16 residues. The CDR3 spells CASSQTGTGGLNIQYF. Here the CDR3 DNA reads TGCGCCAGCAGCCAAACCGGGACAGGGGGCTTAAACATTCAGTACTTC.

The J gene is TRBJ1-1, the V gene TRBV11-2; D uncertain. The CDR3 loop spans 13 amino acids. V was trimmed by 5 bases and J by 10 bases, leaving 17 bases between them. Germline CDR1 and CDR2: SGHAT and FQNNGV. The CDR3 bases are TGTGCCAGCAGCCCTGGGTCCCAATCCCCAGCTTTCTTT. Its translation is CASSPGSQSPAFF.

Concerning this clonotype: The junction does not match germline at one end; this may be a read error. This chain links TRBV7-6 with TRBJ2-7; maybe TRBD1 (6 bases). Germline assignment: CDR1 SGHVS and CDR2 FNYEAQ. CDR3 size: 16 residues. For the CDR3, the DNA is TGTGCCAGCAGCTTAACTCCGGGACAAACCTCCAACGAGCAGTACTTC. Translating gives CASSLTPGQTSNEQYF. Combining the CDR3 with reference TRBV7-6 and TRBJ2-7 gives the whole variable domain GAGVSQSPRYKVTKRGQDVALRCDPISGHVSLYWYRQALGQGPEFLTYFNYEAQQDKSGLPNDRFSAERPEGSISTLTIQRTEQRDSAMYRCASSLTPGQTSNEQYFGPGTRLTVT.

This clonotype was observed a few times. The chain has TRBV7-9 and TRBJ1-2; D possibly corresponds to TRBD1 (5 bases). Germline V gives CDR1 SEHNR, CDR2 FQNEAQ (reference sequence). The CDR3 is 14 residues long. Between the trimmed V and J ends, which lost 5 bases and 6 bases, there was a span of 16 bases. The CDR3 DNA reads TGTGCCAGCAGCGGGGGACGGACGGCGGATGGCTACACCTTC. Translated: CASSGGRTADGYTF.